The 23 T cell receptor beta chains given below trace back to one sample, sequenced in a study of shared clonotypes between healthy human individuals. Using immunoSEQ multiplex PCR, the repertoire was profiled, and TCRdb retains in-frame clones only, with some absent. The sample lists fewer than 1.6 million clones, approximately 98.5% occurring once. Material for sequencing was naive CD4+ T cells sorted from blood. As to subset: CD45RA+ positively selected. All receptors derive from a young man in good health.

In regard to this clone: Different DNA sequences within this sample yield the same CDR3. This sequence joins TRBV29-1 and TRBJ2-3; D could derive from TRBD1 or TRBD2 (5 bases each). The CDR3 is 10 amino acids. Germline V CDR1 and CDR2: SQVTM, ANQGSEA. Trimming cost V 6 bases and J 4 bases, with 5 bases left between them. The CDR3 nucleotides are TGCAGCGTGGGGGCAGATACGCAGTATTTT. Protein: CSVGADTQYF.

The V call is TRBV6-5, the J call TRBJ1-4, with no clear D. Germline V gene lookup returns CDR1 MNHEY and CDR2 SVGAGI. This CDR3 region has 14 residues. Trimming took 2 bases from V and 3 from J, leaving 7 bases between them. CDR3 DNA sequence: TGTGCCAGCAGTTACGCCACAGCTAATGAAAAACTGTTTTTT. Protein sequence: CASSYATANEKLFF.

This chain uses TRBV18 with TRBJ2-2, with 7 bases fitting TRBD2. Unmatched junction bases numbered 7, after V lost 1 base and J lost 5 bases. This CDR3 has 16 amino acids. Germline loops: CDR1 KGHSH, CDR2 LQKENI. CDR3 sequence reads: CASSPQGGSRTGELFF. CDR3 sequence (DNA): TGTGCCAGCTCACCACAGGGCGGGAGTAGGACCGGGGAGCTGTTTTTT.

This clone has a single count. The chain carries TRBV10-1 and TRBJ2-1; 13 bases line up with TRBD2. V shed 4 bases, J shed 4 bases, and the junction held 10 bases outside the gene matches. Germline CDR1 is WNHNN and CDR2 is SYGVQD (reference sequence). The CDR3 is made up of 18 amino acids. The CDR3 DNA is TGCGCCAGCAGTGGAGGACTAGCGGGAGTGGGGCGATACAATGAGCAGTTCTTC. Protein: CASSGGLAGVGRYNEQFF.

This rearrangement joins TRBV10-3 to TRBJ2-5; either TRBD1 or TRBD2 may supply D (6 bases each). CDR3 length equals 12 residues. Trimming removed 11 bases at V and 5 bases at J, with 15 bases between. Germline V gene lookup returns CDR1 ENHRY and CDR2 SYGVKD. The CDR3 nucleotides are TGTGCCTCTAGAGGGGGGAGTGAGACCCAGTACTTC. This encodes CASRGGSETQYF.

CDR3 amino acids: CASSVTSGSRWNTGELFF. CDR3 sequence (DNA): TGTGCCAGCAGCGTGACTAGCGGGAGTCGGTGGAACACCGGGGAGCTGTTTTTT. This chain links TRBV9 with TRBJ2-2, with 12 positions matching TRBD2. This CDR3 is 18 amino acids long. Per the germline V gene, CDR1 is SGDLS and CDR2 is YYNGEE. Trimming at V came to 2 bases and at J to 1 base, leaving 6 bases not matched to a gene.

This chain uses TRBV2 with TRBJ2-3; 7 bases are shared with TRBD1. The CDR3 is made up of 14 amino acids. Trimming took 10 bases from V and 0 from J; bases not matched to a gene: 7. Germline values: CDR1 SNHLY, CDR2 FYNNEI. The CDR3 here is CATQGVLSTDTQYF. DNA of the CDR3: TGTGCCACCCAGGGGGTTTTAAGCACAGATACGCAGTATTTT.

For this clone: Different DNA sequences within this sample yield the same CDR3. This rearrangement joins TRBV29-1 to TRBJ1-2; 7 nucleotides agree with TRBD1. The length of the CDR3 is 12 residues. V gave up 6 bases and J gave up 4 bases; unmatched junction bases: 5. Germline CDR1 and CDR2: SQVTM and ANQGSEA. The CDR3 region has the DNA TGCAGCGTCCGACAGGGACTCTATGGCTACACCTTC. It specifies CSVRQGLYGYTF. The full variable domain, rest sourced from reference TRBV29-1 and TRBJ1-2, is SAVISQKPSRDICQRGTSLTIQCQVDSQVTMMFWYRQQPGQSLTLIATANQGSEATYESGFVIDKFPISRPNLTFSTLTVSNMSPEDSSIYLCSVRQGLYGYTFGSGTRLTVV.

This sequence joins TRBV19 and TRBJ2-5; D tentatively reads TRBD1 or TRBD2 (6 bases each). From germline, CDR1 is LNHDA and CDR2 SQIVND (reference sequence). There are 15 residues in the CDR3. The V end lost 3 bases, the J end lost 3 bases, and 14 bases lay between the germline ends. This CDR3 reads CASSMMGGAEETQYF. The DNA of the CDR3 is TGTGCCAGTAGTATGATGGGGGGCGCAGAAGAGACCCAGTACTTC.

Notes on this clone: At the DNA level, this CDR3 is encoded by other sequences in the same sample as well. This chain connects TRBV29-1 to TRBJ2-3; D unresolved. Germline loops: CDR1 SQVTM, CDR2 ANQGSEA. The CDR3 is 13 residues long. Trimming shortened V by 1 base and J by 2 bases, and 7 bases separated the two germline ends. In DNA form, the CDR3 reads TGCAGCGTTGAAGGCAGGACCACAGATACGCAGTATTTT. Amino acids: CSVEGRTTDTQYF.

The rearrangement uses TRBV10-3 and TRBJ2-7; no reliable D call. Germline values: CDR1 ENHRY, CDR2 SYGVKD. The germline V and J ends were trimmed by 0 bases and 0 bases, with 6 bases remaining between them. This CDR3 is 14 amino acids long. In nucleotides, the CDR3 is TGTGCCATCAGTGAGTCTCTGGGCTCCTACGAGCAGTACTTC. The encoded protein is CAISESLGSYEQYF.

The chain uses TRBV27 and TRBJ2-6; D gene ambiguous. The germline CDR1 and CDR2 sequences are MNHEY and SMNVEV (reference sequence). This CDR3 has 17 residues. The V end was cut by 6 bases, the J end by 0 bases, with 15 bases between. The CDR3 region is CASSSRAANSGANVLTF. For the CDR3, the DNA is TGTGCCAGCAGCTCTCGGGCGGCGAACTCTGGGGCCAACGTCCTGACTTTC.

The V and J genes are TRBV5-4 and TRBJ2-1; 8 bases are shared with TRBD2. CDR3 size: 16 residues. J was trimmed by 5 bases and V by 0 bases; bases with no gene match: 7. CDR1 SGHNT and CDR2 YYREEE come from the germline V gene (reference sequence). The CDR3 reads CASSLGGAGGHNEQFF. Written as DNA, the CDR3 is TGTGCCAGCAGCTTGGGAGGTGCGGGAGGTCACAATGAGCAGTTCTTC.

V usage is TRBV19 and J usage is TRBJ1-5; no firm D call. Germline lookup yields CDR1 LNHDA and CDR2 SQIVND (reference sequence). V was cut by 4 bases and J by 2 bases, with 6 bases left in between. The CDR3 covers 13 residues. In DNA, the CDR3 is TGTGCCAGTAGTAAGGGTCGCAATCAGCCCCAGCATTTT. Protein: CASSKGRNQPQHF.

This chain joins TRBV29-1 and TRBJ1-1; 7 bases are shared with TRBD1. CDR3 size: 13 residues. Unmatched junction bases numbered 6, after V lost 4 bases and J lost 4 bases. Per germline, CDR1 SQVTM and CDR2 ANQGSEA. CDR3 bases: TGCAGCGTTGTGGGCAGGGGGATCACTGAAGCTTTCTTT. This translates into CSVVGRGITEAFF.

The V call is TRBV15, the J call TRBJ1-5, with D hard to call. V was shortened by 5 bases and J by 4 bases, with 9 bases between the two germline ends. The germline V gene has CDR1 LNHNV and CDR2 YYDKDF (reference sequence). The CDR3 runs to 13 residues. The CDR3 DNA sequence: TGTGCCACCAGCCGGACTCAAAATCAGCCCCAGCATTTT. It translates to CATSRTQNQPQHF.

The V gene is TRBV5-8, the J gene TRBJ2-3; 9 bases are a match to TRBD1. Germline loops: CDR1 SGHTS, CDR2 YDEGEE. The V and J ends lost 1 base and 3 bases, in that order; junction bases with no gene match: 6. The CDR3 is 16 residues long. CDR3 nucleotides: TGTGCCAGCAGCTTGAACCGGGACAGGGCAACAGATACGCAGTATTTT. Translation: CASSLNRDRATDTQYF.

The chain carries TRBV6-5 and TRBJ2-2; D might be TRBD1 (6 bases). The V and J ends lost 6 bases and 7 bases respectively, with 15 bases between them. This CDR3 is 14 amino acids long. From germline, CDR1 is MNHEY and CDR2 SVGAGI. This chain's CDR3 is CASSSRQAGGELFF. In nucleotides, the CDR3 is TGTGCCAGCAGCTCCCGACAGGCCGGCGGGGAGCTGTTTTTT.

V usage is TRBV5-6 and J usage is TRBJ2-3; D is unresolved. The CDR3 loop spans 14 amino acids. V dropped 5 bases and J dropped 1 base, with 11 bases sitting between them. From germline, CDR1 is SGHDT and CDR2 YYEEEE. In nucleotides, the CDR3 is TGTGCCAGCAGAGCTCGACCTCGCACAGATACGCAGTATTTT. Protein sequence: CASRARPRTDTQYF. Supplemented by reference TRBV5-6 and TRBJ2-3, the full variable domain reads DAGVTQSPTHLIKTRGQQVTLRCSPKSGHDTVSWYQQALGQGPQFIFQYYEEEERQRGNFPDRFSGHQFPNYSSELNVNALLLGDSALYLCASRARPRTDTQYFGPGTRLTVL.

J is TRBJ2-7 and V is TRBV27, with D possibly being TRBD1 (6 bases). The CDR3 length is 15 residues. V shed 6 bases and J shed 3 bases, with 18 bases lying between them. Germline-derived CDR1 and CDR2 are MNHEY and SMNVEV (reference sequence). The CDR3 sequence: CASRDVGAGNYEQYF. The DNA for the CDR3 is TGTGCCAGCAGAGACGTGGGGGCCGGTAACTACGAGCAGTACTTC.

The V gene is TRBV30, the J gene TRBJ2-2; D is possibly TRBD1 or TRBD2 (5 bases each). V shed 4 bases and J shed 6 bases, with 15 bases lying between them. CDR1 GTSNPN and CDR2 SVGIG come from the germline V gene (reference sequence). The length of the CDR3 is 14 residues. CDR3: CAWTNHGGSGELFF. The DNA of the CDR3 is TGTGCCTGGACAAACCATGGGGGATCCGGGGAGCTGTTTTTT.

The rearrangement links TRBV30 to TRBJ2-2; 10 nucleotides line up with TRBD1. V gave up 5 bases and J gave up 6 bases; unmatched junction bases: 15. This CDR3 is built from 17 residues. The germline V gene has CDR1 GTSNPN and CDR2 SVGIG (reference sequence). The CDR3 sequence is CAWGWFPRDRGPGELFF. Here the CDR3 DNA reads TGTGCCTGGGGTTGGTTCCCGAGGGACAGGGGACCCGGGGAGCTGTTTTTT.

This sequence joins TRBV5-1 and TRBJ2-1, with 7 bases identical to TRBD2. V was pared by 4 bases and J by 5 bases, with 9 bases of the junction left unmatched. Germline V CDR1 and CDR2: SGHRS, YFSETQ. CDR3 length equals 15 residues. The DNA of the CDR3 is TGCGCCAGCAGCCCCCCAAGCGGGACTAACAATGAGCAGTTCTTC. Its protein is CASSPPSGTNNEQFF. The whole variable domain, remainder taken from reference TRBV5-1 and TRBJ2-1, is KAGVTQTPRYLIKTRGQQVTLSCSPISGHRSVSWYQQTPGQGLQFLFEYFSETQRNKGNFPGRFSGRQFSNSRSEMNVSTLELGDSALYLCASSPPSGTNNEQFFGPGTRLTVL.